The 3 T cell receptor beta chains below come from one sample, sequenced in a study of siplizumab effects on memory and regulatory T cells. Method: immunoSEQ multiplex PCR; TCRdb's copy keeps in-frame clones and lacks some. The sample yields about 100,000 clones, 91% seen once. The sequenced sample was CD4+ T cells sorted from blood. These receptors were collected from a human donor in good health.

DNA for the CDR3: TGTGCCAGCAGCCGAAACGGACAGGTCCCCTACGAGCAGTACTTC. Translating it yields CASSRNGQVPYEQYF. This chain uses TRBV11-2 with TRBJ2-7; 7 nucleotides agree with TRBD1. Per the germline V gene, CDR1 is SGHAT and CDR2 is FQNNGV. This CDR3 has 15 amino acids. V lost 5 bases to trimming and J lost 2 bases; unmatched junction nucleotides: 9.

V gene TRBV7-3 combines with J gene TRBJ1-1, with a tentative D call TRBD1 (5 bases). The CDR3 length is 15 residues. V lost 0 bases and J 1 base, leaving 9 bases between the germline ends. Germline assignment: CDR1 SGHTA and CDR2 FQGTGA. In DNA, the CDR3 is TGTGCCAGCAGCTTAACTAACGGACAGAACACTGAAGCTTTCTTT. Protein sequence: CASSLTNGQNTEAFF.

This clone has more than one count but fewer than ten. The V and J genes are TRBV2 and TRBJ1-5; the D is unclear. CDR3 length: 12 residues. The ends were cut back, 6 bases at V and 1 base at J, with 4 bases in the middle. Germline CDR1 SNHLY, CDR2 FYNNEI. CDR3 DNA: TGTGCCAGCAGGGACAGCAATCAGCCCCAGCATTTT. This sequence encodes CASRDSNQPQHF.